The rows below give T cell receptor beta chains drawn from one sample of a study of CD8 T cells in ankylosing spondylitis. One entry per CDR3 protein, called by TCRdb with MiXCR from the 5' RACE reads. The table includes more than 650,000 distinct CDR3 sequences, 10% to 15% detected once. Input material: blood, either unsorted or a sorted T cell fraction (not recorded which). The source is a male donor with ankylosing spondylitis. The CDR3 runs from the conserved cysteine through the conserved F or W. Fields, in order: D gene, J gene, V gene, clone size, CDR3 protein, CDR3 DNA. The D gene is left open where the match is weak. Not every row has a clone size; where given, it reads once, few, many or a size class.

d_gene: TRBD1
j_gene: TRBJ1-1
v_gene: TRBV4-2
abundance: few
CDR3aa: CASSQLRGGDTEAFF
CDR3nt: TGTGCCAGCAGCCAACTCAGGGGGGGCGACACTGAAGCTTTCTTT

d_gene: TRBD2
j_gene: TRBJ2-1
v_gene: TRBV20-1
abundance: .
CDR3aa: CSARVTSGTAYNEQFF
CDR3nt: TGCAGTGCTAGAGTCACTAGCGGGACTGCCTACAATGAGCAGTTCTTC

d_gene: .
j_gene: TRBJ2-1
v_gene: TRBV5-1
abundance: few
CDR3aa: CASSRTEATVGNEQFF
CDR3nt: TGCGCCAGCAGCAGGACAGAGGCGACAGTGGGCAATGAGCAGTTCTTC

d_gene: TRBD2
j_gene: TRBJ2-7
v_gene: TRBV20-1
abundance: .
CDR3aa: CSPYLAGVDEQYF
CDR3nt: TGCAGTCCCTACCTAGCGGGAGTTGACGAGCAGTACTTC

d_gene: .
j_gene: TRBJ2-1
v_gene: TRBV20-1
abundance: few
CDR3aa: CSASLPTYNEQFF
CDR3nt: TGCAGTGCTAGTCTTCCTACGTACAATGAGCAGTTCTTC

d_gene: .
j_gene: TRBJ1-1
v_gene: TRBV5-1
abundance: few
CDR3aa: CASSLGTQTRAEAFF
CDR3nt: TGCGCCAGCAGCTTGGGGACCCAAACCCGCGCTGAAGCTTTCTTT

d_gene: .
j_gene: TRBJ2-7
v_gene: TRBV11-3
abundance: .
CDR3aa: CASSLDSAGEQYF
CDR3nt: TGTGCCAGCAGCTTAGATTCGGCCGGTGAGCAGTACTTC

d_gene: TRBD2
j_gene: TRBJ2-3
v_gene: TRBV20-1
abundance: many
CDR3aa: CSAGLAGGETQYF
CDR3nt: TGCAGCGCCGGACTAGCGGGGGGGGAAACGCAGTATTTT

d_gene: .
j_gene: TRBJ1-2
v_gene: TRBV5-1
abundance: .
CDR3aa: CASSTDGNYGYTF
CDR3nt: TGCGCCAGCAGCACGGACGGAAACTATGGCTACACCTTC

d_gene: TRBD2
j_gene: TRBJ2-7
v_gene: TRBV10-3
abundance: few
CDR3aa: CAISESISGRSYEQYF
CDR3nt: TGTGCCATCAGTGAGTCGATAAGCGGGAGATCCTACGAGCAGTACTTC

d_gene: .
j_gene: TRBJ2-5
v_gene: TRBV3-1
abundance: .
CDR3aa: CASSQDHLRWETQYF
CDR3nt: TGTGCCAGCAGCCAAGATCACCTGAGATGGGAGACCCAGTACTTC

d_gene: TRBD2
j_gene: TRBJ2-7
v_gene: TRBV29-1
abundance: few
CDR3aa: CSVEDPSGGSYEQYF
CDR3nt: TGCAGCGTTGAAGACCCTAGCGGGGGCTCCTACGAGCAGTACTTC

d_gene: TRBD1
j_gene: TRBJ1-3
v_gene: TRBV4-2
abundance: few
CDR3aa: CASSQVTGGETIYF
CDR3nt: TGTGCCAGCAGCCAGGTGACAGGGGGAGAAACCATATATTTT

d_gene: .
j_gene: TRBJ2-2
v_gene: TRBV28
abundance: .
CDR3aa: CASSLESPGMSFANTGELFF
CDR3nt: TGTGCCAGCAGTTTGGAATCGCCCGGGATGTCGTTCGCGAACACCGGGGAGCTGTTTTTT

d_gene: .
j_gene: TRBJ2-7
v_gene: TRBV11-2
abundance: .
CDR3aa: CASSSYIDGEQYF
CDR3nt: TGTGCCAGCAGCTCGTACATCGACGGCGAGCAGTACTTC

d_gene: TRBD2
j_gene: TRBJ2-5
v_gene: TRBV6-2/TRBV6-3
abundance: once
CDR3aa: CASSPGTTRRETQYF
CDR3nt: TGTGCCAGCAGCCCCGGGACTACAAGAAGGGAGACCCAGTACTTC

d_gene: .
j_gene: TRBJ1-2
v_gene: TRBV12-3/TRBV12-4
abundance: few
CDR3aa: CASSPDMNYGYTF
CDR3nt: TGTGCCAGCAGTCCAGACATGAACTATGGCTACACCTTC

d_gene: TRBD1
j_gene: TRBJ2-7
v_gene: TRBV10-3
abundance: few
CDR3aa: CAIRPAANRGTYEQYF
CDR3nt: TGTGCCATCAGACCGGCGGCTAACAGGGGGACGTACGAGCAGTACTTC

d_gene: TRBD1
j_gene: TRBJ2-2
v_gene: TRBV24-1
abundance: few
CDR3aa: CATSDRGQHTGELFF
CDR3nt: TGTGCCACCAGCGACAGGGGGCAGCACACCGGGGAGCTGTTTTTT

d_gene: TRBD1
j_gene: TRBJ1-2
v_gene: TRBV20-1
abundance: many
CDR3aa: CSALTGGIDYGYTF
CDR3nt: TGCAGTGCTTTAACAGGGGGTATCGACTATGGCTACACCTTC

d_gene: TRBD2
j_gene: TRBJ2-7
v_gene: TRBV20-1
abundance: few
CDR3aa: CSARFWEGSLRYEQYF
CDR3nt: TGCAGTGCTAGATTCTGGGAGGGGAGTTTAAGGTACGAGCAGTACTTC

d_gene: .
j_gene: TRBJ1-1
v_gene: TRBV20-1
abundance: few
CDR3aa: CSARERPKGGTEAFF
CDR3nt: TGCAGTGCTAGAGAGAGGCCGAAGGGGGGGACTGAAGCTTTCTTT

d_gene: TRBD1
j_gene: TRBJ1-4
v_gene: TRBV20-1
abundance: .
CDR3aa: CSAREQGDEKLFF
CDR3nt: TGCAGTGCTAGAGAACAGGGGGATGAAAAACTGTTTTTT

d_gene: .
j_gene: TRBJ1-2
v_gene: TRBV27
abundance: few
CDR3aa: CATLSPGRVYGYTF
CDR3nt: TGTGCCACCCTATCCCCGGGACGCGTTTATGGCTACACCTTC

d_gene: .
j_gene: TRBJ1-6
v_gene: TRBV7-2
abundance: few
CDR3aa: CASSEGYHLGIIPLHF
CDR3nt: TGTGCCAGCAGCGAAGGTTATCACCTTGGAATTATACCCCTCCACTTT

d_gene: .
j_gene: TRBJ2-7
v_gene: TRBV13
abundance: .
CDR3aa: CASSGRTVAYEQYF
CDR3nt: TGTGCCAGCAGCGGACGGACGGTGGCCTACGAGCAGTACTTC

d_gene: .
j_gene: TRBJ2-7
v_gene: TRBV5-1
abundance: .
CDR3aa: CASSLVAGEFYEQYF
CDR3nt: TGCGCCAGCAGCTTGGTGGCAGGGGAATTCTACGAGCAGTACTTC

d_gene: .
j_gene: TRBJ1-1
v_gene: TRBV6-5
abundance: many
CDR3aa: CASSYGGTEAFF
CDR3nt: TGTGCCAGCAGTTATGGAGGGACTGAAGCTTTCTTT

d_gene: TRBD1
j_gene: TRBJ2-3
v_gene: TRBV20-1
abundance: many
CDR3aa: CSAPDRGRTQYF
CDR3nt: TGCAGTGCACCGGACAGGGGGCGTACGCAGTATTTT

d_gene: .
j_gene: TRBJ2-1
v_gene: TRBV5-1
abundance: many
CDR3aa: CASSLQQSSYNEQFF
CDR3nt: TGCGCCAGCAGCTTACAACAGAGCTCCTACAATGAGCAGTTCTTC

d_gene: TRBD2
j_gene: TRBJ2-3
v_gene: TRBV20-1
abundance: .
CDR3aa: CSASGGGDTQYF
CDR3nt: TGCAGTGCTTCCGGGGGAGGGGATACGCAGTATTTT

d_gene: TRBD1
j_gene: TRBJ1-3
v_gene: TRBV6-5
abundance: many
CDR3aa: CASSWGTGEGATIYF
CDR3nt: TGTGCCAGCAGTTGGGGGACAGGGGAAGGGGCCACCATATATTTT

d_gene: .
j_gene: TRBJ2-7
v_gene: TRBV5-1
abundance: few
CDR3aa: CASSSFMGNEQYF
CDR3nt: TGCGCCAGCAGCTCTTTTATGGGTAACGAGCAGTACTTC

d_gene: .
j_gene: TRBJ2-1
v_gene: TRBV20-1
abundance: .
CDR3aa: CSAKGGEGKGWQNNEQFF
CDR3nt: TGCAGTGCTAAGGGGGGTGAGGGGAAAGGGTGGCAGAACAATGAGCAGTTCTTC

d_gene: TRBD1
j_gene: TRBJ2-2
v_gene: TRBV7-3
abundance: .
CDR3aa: CASSPWKWGTGRTGELFF
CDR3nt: TGTGCCAGCAGCCCGTGGAAGTGGGGGACAGGGAGAACCGGGGAGCTGTTTTTT

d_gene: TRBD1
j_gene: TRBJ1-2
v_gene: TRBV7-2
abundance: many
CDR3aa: CASSPLTRTGVGYTF
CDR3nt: TGTGCCAGCAGCCCCCTAACCCGGACAGGGGTGGGCTACACCTTC